The rows below give T cell receptor beta chains drawn from one sample of a study of T cell responses to AZD1222 COVID-19 vaccine. The protocol was immunoSEQ multiplex PCR, while the TCRdb copy is restricted to in-frame clones and leaves out a portion. The data show 120,000 or so clones, 88% seen once. Sample: peripheral blood, taken on day 0 of MenACWY control vaccination. The source of these receptors is an adult in good health. Both conserved end residues are part of each CDR3. Each record gives: J gene, D gene, clone size, V gene, CDR3 DNA, CDR3 protein. A D gene is named only where the DNA matches it firmly. Size values are once, few and many counts, or a class for expanded clones, and some rows have none.

J gene: TRBJ2-7
D gene: -
clone size: few
V gene: TRBV13
CDR3 DNA: TGTGCCAGCAGCCCCGCTTTTTACTACGAGCAGTACTTC
CDR3 protein: CASSPAFYYEQYF

J gene: TRBJ2-7
D gene: -
clone size: -
V gene: TRBV5-1
CDR3 DNA: TGCGCCAGCAGCCCGAGGACTGCCTCCTACGAGCAGTACTTC
CDR3 protein: CASSPRTASYEQYF

J gene: TRBJ1-1
D gene: -
clone size: few
V gene: TRBV15
CDR3 DNA: TGTGCCACCAGCAAAACCCTTTCGGGCCTGAACACTGAAGCTTTCTTT
CDR3 protein: CATSKTLSGLNTEAFF

J gene: TRBJ2-3
D gene: -
clone size: -
V gene: TRBV5-5
CDR3 DNA: TGTGCCAGCGGACGGGGACTCTTAGATACGCAGTATTTT
CDR3 protein: CASGRGLLDTQYF

J gene: TRBJ1-4
D gene: -
clone size: once
V gene: TRBV5-6
CDR3 DNA: TGTGCCAGCACCCTACCTAAGGGAGGGTCTGAAAAACTGTTTTTT
CDR3 protein: CASTLPKGGSEKLFF

J gene: TRBJ1-1
D gene: TRBD1
clone size: -
V gene: TRBV5-1
CDR3 DNA: TGCGCCAGCAGCCGGTCCATTCTTCGAGCTGGACAGGGGAACACTGAAGCTTTCTTT
CDR3 protein: CASSRSILRAGQGNTEAFF

J gene: TRBJ1-1
D gene: -
clone size: -
V gene: TRBV30
CDR3 DNA: TGTGCCTGGAGTCCGGAGGCGGTGAGAGCTTTCTTT
CDR3 protein: CAWSPEAVRAFF

J gene: TRBJ2-7
D gene: -
clone size: -
V gene: TRBV19
CDR3 DNA: TGTGCCAGTAGTATAGGTCCCCAGGTAGCCTACGAGCAGTACTTC
CDR3 protein: CASSIGPQVAYEQYF

J gene: TRBJ2-7
D gene: -
clone size: -
V gene: TRBV19
CDR3 DNA: TGTGCCAGTAGTACTAAACAGGTGGGATCCTACGAGCAGTACTTC
CDR3 protein: CASSTKQVGSYEQYF

J gene: TRBJ1-5
D gene: -
clone size: -
V gene: TRBV27
CDR3 DNA: TGTGCCAGCAGTCCGGGGGGGTATAGCAATCAGCCCCAGCATTTT
CDR3 protein: CASSPGGYSNQPQHF

J gene: TRBJ1-6
D gene: -
clone size: -
V gene: TRBV12-3/TRBV12-4
CDR3 DNA: TGTGCCAGCAGTCTAAACCAAAATTCACCCCTCCACTTT
CDR3 protein: CASSLNQNSPLHF

J gene: TRBJ2-5
D gene: TRBD2
clone size: -
V gene: TRBV4-1
CDR3 DNA: TGCGCCAGCAGCCCGAGGGGCGGGAGTGGCGAGACCCAGTACTTC
CDR3 protein: CASSPRGGSGETQYF

J gene: TRBJ2-2
D gene: TRBD1
clone size: -
V gene: TRBV5-1
CDR3 DNA: TGCGCCAGCAGCCAGGGACAGCCAACCGGGGAGCTGTTTTTT
CDR3 protein: CASSQGQPTGELFF

J gene: TRBJ2-4
D gene: -
clone size: -
V gene: TRBV10-3
CDR3 DNA: TGTGCCAGCCCGGGGGCGAGGGCGAACATTCAGTACTTC
CDR3 protein: CASPGARANIQYF

J gene: TRBJ2-7
D gene: TRBD2
clone size: -
V gene: TRBV13
CDR3 DNA: TGTGCCAGCAGCTCGGGGACTAGCGGACCTACGTACTTC
CDR3 protein: CASSSGTSGPTYF

J gene: TRBJ2-3
D gene: -
clone size: -
V gene: TRBV5-6
CDR3 DNA: TGTGCCAGCAGCTTGGCGATGGACACAAGCACAGATACGCAGTATTTT
CDR3 protein: CASSLAMDTSTDTQYF

J gene: TRBJ2-4
D gene: TRBD1
clone size: -
V gene: TRBV19
CDR3 DNA: TGTGCCAGTAGGCTGACAGGGACGGTGACCAAAAACATTCAGTACTTC
CDR3 protein: CASRLTGTVTKNIQYF

J gene: TRBJ1-1
D gene: -
clone size: -
V gene: TRBV28
CDR3 DNA: TGTGCCAGCAGTTTATGGACCAGACGAAACACTGAAGCTTTCTTT
CDR3 protein: CASSLWTRRNTEAFF

J gene: TRBJ2-5
D gene: -
clone size: -
V gene: TRBV5-4
CDR3 DNA: TGTGCCAGCAGCTTGGCAGACAGGCACCAGTACTTC
CDR3 protein: CASSLADRHQYF

J gene: TRBJ2-7
D gene: -
clone size: -
V gene: TRBV7-8
CDR3 DNA: TGTGCCAGCAGCTTGGACAGTCTTTACGAGCAGTACTTC
CDR3 protein: CASSLDSLYEQYF

J gene: TRBJ2-1
D gene: TRBD2
clone size: -
V gene: TRBV19
CDR3 DNA: TGTGCCAGTAGTACGGCGAGCGGGGGCAACTACAATGAGCAGTTCTTC
CDR3 protein: CASSTASGGNYNEQFF

J gene: TRBJ2-7
D gene: -
clone size: -
V gene: TRBV3-1/TRBV3-2
CDR3 DNA: TGTGCCAGCAGCCAAGGGTTCAGGGGCGAGCAGTACTTC
CDR3 protein: CASSQGFRGEQYF

J gene: TRBJ2-7
D gene: -
clone size: once
V gene: TRBV20-1
CDR3 DNA: TGCAGTGCCAGGCAGGGGTTGGAGCAGTACTTC
CDR3 protein: CSARQGLEQYF

J gene: TRBJ2-7
D gene: TRBD1
clone size: -
V gene: TRBV7-6
CDR3 DNA: TGTGCCAGCAGCTTAAGACAGGGGGACGCCATGAACGAGCAGTACTTC
CDR3 protein: CASSLRQGDAMNEQYF

J gene: TRBJ2-7
D gene: TRBD2
clone size: -
V gene: TRBV5-6
CDR3 DNA: TGTGCCAGCAGACCGCGGGGGGGACTAGCGGGCTACGAGCAGTACTTC
CDR3 protein: CASRPRGGLAGYEQYF

J gene: TRBJ2-7
D gene: TRBD1
clone size: -
V gene: TRBV24-1
CDR3 DNA: TGTGCCACCAGTGATTCCGGGACAGGGGACTACGAGCAGTACTTC
CDR3 protein: CATSDSGTGDYEQYF